This T cell receptor beta chain derives from a study of PD-1 blockade in classical Hodgkin lymphoma. Study conclusions and caveats: Patients with a complete response exhibited baseline diversity comparable to newly diagnosed patients. Anyone who began nivolumab under 1 year after ASCT was excluded. CD4+ TCR diversity climbed significantly by C4D1, unlike CD8+ TCR diversity.

On this clone itself: Antigen specificity is unknown.

Sequenced by immunoSEQ multiplex PCR; TCRdb stores in-frame clones only, minus some. The data show under 60,000 clones, approximately 70% seen once. Exposure to brentuximab vedotin varied, and each patient had relapsed following autologous stem cell transplantation. Losses at the gene ends were 5 bases for V and 0 bases for J; bases not matched to a gene: 8. The germline gives CDR1 LNHDA, CDR2 SQIVND (reference sequence). The CDR3 has 19 residues. The sequences come from peripheral blood mononuclear cells (PBMCs), collected before the second cycle of nivolumab. The clonotype comes from a human donor with classical Hodgkin lymphoma. The V and J genes are TRBV19 and TRBJ2-6; 12 bases map to TRBD2. The CDR3 DNA reads as TGTGCCAGTAGTCCAAGGACTAGCGGGGACGTCTCTGGGGCCAACGTCCTGACTTTC. It specifies CASSPRTSGDVSGANVLTF.